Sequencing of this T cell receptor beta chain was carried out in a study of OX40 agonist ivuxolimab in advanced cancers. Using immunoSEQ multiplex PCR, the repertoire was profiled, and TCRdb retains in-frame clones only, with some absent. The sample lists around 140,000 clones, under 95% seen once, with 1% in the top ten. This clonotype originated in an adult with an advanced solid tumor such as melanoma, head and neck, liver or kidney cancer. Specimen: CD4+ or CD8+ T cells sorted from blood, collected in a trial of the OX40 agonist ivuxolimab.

This CDR3 reads CASSPPRQARDQPQHF. The CDR3 DNA reads TGTGCCAGCAGCCCCCCCCGGCAGGCTAGGGATCAGCCCCAGCATTTT. The J gene is TRBJ1-5, the V gene TRBV21-1. TRBV21-1 counts as a pseudogene. There are 16 residues in the CDR3.